Included here is one TCR beta chain sequence, with context. The CDR3 has 14 amino acids. Germline trimming cut 5 bases from V and 5 bases from J; bases unmatched to any gene: 5. Germline CDR1 reads MNHEY; CDR2 reads SMNVEV (reference sequence). These data are taken from a study of blood T cell repertoires in COVID-19. For the study at large: The origin of the acute and convalescent COVID-19 samples was the United States, Italy and Spain. From T cells, B-cell-depleted T cells, or PBMCs came the material, which was cDNA or gDNA.

Study processing details: Estimated nucleated cell counts came from reference gene primer amplification. Method: immunoSEQ multiplex PCR; TCRdb's copy keeps in-frame clones and lacks some. D and trimming were read from the DNA, whereas the V and J calls and clone size are those reported in that table. The table lists tens of thousands of clones, 85% to 95% of them singletons, with roughly 4.5% in the top ten. Sequencing was performed on peripheral blood. This chain links TRBV27 with TRBJ2-5; 10 nucleotides line up with TRBD2. The source is a man in his forties or fifties with active COVID-19. The DNA of the CDR3 is TGTGCCAGCAGTCCTAGCGGGAGAGGGGAGACCCAGTACTTC. Translated, it gives CASSPSGRGETQYF.